The clone carrying this T cell receptor beta chain has only a few counts. Antigen unknown. The sample comes from a study of T cells in Graves' hyperthyroidism and ophthalmopathy. Study results and caveats: Researchers found most expanded thyroid clonotypes above 0.001 in blood as well.

Germline assignment: CDR1 SQVTM and CDR2 ANQGSEA. This CDR3 has 12 residues. With 4 bases clipped from V and 3 bases from J, the junction kept 2 bases outside the gene matches. For Graves' hyperthyroidism to be stable, ophthalmopathy could not progress within 18 months. Patients aged 18 to 65 had newly diagnosed hyperthyroidism of under 2 months' duration. The TCR beta CDR3 regions underwent amplification using RNA transcripts as the source. In the first-round RT-PCR of the TCR CDR3, the HTBI primer set was used. TCRdb ran MiXCR on the multiplex PCR reads and lists one entry per CDR3 protein. The data contain approximately 560,000 distinct CDR3 sequences, more than 45% of them seen just once; the ten biggest clones take up just under 8.5%.

The rearrangement uses TRBV29-1 and TRBJ2-5, with 7 bases lining up with TRBD1. The TCR was taken from a woman between 18 and 30 years old with Graves' hyperthyroidism. Sequences were obtained from peripheral blood or thyroid tissue (not recorded which). CDR3 nucleotides: TGCAGCGTTGTTGGACAGGAAGAGACCCAGTACTTC. Translating gives CSVVGQEETQYF.